This T cell receptor beta chain was identified during a study of tumor and adjacent non-tumor tissue in lung cancer. V lost 10 bases and J 0 bases, leaving 16 bases between the germline ends. The CDR3 has 15 residues. CDR1 MNHEY and CDR2 SVGEGT come from the germline V gene. TCRbeta libraries were built with three rounds of nested PCR, modified from ARM-PCR. TCRdb passed the multiplex PCR reads through MiXCR, listing each CDR3 protein once. The table records over 100,000 distinct CDR3 sequences, more than 60% of them present only once. RNA was extracted from bulk tissue without any cell sorting. The sample taken for sequencing was lung tumor tissue. The sequence was collected from a woman in her fifties or sixties with non-small cell lung cancer. The gene calls are TRBV6-2 or TRBV6-3 and TRBJ1-3, with D possibly TRBD1 on 6 matching bases. CDR3 sequence reads: CANTDRTLSGNTIYF. Written as DNA, the CDR3 is TGTGCCAACACCGACAGGACCCTCTCTGGAAACACCATATATTTT.